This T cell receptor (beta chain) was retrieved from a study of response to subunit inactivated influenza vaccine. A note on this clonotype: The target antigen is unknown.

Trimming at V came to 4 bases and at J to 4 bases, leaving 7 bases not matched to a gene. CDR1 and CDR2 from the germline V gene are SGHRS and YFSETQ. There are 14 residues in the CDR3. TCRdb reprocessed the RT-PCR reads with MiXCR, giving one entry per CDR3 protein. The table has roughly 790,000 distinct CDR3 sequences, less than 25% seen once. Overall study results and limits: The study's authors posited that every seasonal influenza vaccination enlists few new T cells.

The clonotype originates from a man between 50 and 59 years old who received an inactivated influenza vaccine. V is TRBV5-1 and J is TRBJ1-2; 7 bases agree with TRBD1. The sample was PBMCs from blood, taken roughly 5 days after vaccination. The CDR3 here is CASSAGQAAYGYTF. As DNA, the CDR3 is TGCGCCAGCAGCGCTGGACAGGCGGCCTATGGCTACACCTTC.